The 20 T cell receptor beta chains presented below share a single source sample, sequenced in a study of Ad26.COV2.S vaccination and SARS-CoV-2 variants. The protocol was immunoSEQ multiplex PCR, while the TCRdb copy is restricted to in-frame clones and leaves out a portion. The table includes roughly 420,000 clones, 70% to 90% detected once. The treatment: some 20 received Ad26.COV2.S at low or high dose, single or two shots; about 5 received placebo; per-sample allocation not given. At day 63 after the first vaccine or placebo injection, samples were drawn. This sample comprised peripheral blood, obtained in a trial of Ad26.COV2.S vaccine versus placebo. These receptors all stem from a person between 18 and 65 years old who received the Ad26.COV2.S COVID-19 vaccine or a placebo.

The gene calls are TRBV6-5 and TRBJ2-5, with D tentatively TRBD1 (5 bases). Germline CDR1 reads MNHEY; CDR2 reads SVGAGI. This CDR3 comprises 13 residues. Trimming stripped 4 bases from V and 5 bases from J, with 11 bases between. CDR3 amino acids: CASSWTIGETQYF. CDR3 DNA: TGTGCCAGCAGTTGGACAATTGGGGAGACCCAGTACTTC.

The rearrangement links TRBV24-1 to TRBJ2-1; the match to TRBD2 covers 11 bases. The CDR3 extends over 17 amino acids. V dropped 5 bases and J dropped 8; count of bases not matched to a gene: 13. In germline, CDR1 is KGHDR, CDR2 SFDVKD. CDR3 loop: CATSVLGLAGGRDEQFF. The CDR3 bases are TGTGCCACCAGTGTCCTCGGGCTAGCGGGGGGTAGGGATGAGCAGTTCTTC.

The chain carries TRBV7-3 and TRBJ1-2; 7 nucleotides align to TRBD1. Losses at the gene ends were 5 bases for V and 4 bases for J; bases not matched to a gene: 10. In germline, CDR1 is SGHTA, CDR2 FQGTGA. This CDR3 is 15 amino acids long. CDR3 amino acids: CASSPTAGTVYGYTF. CDR3 DNA sequence: TGTGCCAGCAGCCCGACTGCGGGGACAGTCTATGGCTACACCTTC.

The V gene is TRBV7-9, the J gene TRBJ2-7; a possible D gene is TRBD2 (7 bases). Per germline, CDR1 SEHNR and CDR2 FQNEAQ (reference sequence). The CDR3 consists of 16 residues. Trimming took off 4 bases at V and 0 bases at J, with 16 bases between the two ends. CDR3 amino acids: CASSSKGGIRSYEQYF. In DNA, the CDR3 is TGTGCCAGCAGCTCAAAGGGGGGGATACGCTCCTACGAGCAGTACTTC.

CDR3 sequence: CASSLSPGSGFLYEQYF. The CDR3 nucleotides are TGTGCCAGCAGTTTATCGCCGGGGAGCGGATTCCTTTACGAGCAGTACTTC. J is TRBJ2-7 and V is TRBV27; a possible D gene is TRBD2 (5 bases). Trimming removed 0 bases from V and 4 bases from J, with 19 bases in between. CDR3 length equals 17 residues. The V gene's germline CDR1 is MNHEY and CDR2 SMNVEV (reference sequence).

This chain uses TRBV6-5 with TRBJ2-7; 9 bases are a match to TRBD2. CDR3 length: 15 amino acids. Losses at the gene ends were 7 bases for V and 3 bases for J; bases not matched to a gene: 10. Germline V gene sequence: CDR1 MNHEY, CDR2 SVGAGI. The CDR3 DNA reads TGTGCCAGCACCCCCTTAGCGGGAGCTAACTACGAGCAGTACTTC. Protein: CASTPLAGANYEQYF.

The genes are TRBV7-8 and TRBJ1-1, with 9 bases that match TRBD1. The junction had 3 bases not matched to a gene; V was cut back by 4 bases and J by 3 bases. The CDR3 totals 14 residues. Germline V gene lookup returns CDR1 SGHVS and CDR2 FQNEAQ. The CDR3 loop is CASSSRDRDTEAFF. CDR3 sequence (DNA): TGTGCCAGCAGCTCCCGGGACAGGGACACTGAAGCTTTCTTT.

J is TRBJ1-1 and V is TRBV28; D gene uncertain. There are 14 residues in the CDR3. Germline V gene data show CDR1 as MDHEN and CDR2 as SYDVKM. Trimming took off 2 bases at V and 3 bases at J, with 10 bases between the two ends. The CDR3 DNA reads as TGTGCCAGCAGTTTAAGGGTTTTGGACACTGAAGCTTTCTTT. This encodes CASSLRVLDTEAFF.

Notes on this clone: The same CDR3 is also encoded by other DNA sequences in this sample. The chain links TRBV6-5 to TRBJ1-6, with a tentative D call TRBD1 (6 bases). Trimming removed 0 bases from V and 7 bases from J, with 10 bases in between. This CDR3 spans 15 amino acids. Germline-derived CDR1 and CDR2 are MNHEY and SVGAGI. CDR3 nucleotides: TGTGCCAGCAGTTACTCACAGGGCGGGAATTCACCCCTCCACTTT. Residues: CASSYSQGGNSPLHF.

In its sample, this clone was seen a few times. This chain uses TRBV19 with TRBJ2-6; weak D call: TRBD1 (5 bases). The ends were cut back, 2 bases at V and 0 bases at J, with 14 bases in the middle. The CDR3 contains 18 residues. Germline CDR1 LNHDA, CDR2 SQIVND (reference sequence). The DNA of the CDR3 is TGTGCCAGTAGTATACCCGGCAGGGTCAACTCTGGGGCCAACGTCCTGACTTTC. Its protein is CASSIPGRVNSGANVLTF.

The chain recombines TRBV7-2 with TRBJ2-5; 10 positions agree with TRBD2. From germline, CDR1 is SGHTA and CDR2 FQGNSA. V trimming: 1 base; J trimming: 4 bases; junction bases outside the gene matches: 9. This CDR3 is built from 17 residues. CDR3 loop: CASSLGPAGGLGETQYF. The CDR3 nucleotides are TGTGCCAGCAGCTTAGGACCAGCGGGGGGGCTAGGAGAGACCCAGTACTTC.

The CDR3 here is CASSPIVAKNTGELFF. The CDR3 nucleotides are TGTGCCAGCTCACCAATTGTAGCGAAGAACACCGGGGAGCTGTTTTTT. The chain is built from TRBV18 and TRBJ2-2, with D perhaps matching TRBD2 (5 bases). The CDR3 is 16 residues long. Germline lookup yields CDR1 KGHSH and CDR2 LQKENI. Trimming pared 2 bases from V and 1 base from J, leaving 11 bases between.

This clone has just one count. The chain links TRBV4-3 to TRBJ1-1; D possibly corresponds to TRBD1 (5 bases). Germline CDR1 LGHNA, CDR2 YSLEER. There are 16 residues in the CDR3. Trimming pared 3 bases from V and 1 base from J, leaving 15 bases between. CDR3 coding DNA: TGCGCCAGCAGCCAGCTAACGGGACTCTCGAACACTGAAGCTTTCTTT. Encoded protein: CASSQLTGLSNTEAFF.

This chain uses TRBV6-6 with TRBJ2-5; a weak D match, TRBD2 (5 bases). This CDR3 contains 11 residues. The V end was cut by 6 bases, the J end by 5 bases, with 7 bases between. Per the germline V gene, CDR1 is MNHNY and CDR2 is SVGAGI (reference sequence). In nucleotides, the CDR3 is TGTGCCAGCAGGCGGGCGGAGACCCAGTACTTC. Translated: CASRRAETQYF.

This chain joins TRBV7-2 and TRBJ2-3; 12 positions agree with TRBD2. From germline, CDR1 is SGHTA and CDR2 FQGNSA. This CDR3 contains 17 residues. The trim removed 2 bases at V and 6 bases at J, leaving 9 bases unmatched. This CDR3 is CASSLHASGGASDTQYF. In DNA form, the CDR3 reads TGTGCCAGCAGCTTACATGCTAGCGGGGGGGCCTCGGATACGCAGTATTTT.

This chain connects TRBV20-1 to TRBJ2-7; D unclear. The germline V gene encodes CDR1 DFQATT and CDR2 SNEGSKA (reference sequence). The V end lost 0 bases, the J end lost 3 bases, and 3 bases lay between the germline ends. This CDR3 region has 11 residues. The CDR3 DNA sequence: TGCAGTGCTAGAGAAAACTACGAGCAGTACTTC. As protein: CSARENYEQYF.

The gene calls are TRBV9 and TRBJ2-6, with a possible D match to TRBD1 (5 bases). V was clipped by 6 bases and J by 4 bases, with 11 bases between them. CDR3 length: 14 residues. Looked up from germline, CDR1 is SGDLS and CDR2 is YYNGEE. CDR3 sequence: CASTQGAGANVLTF. In DNA, the CDR3 is TGTGCCAGCACCCAGGGCGCCGGGGCCAACGTCCTGACTTTC.

This clone was detected only a few times. The chain uses TRBV7-2 and TRBJ2-7; D is ambiguous. Trimming stripped 3 bases from V and 0 bases from J, with 15 bases between. Germline assignment: CDR1 SGHTA and CDR2 FQGNSA. There are 16 residues in the CDR3. CDR3 residues: CASSFTGRRSSYEQYF. The CDR3 DNA sequence: TGTGCCAGCAGCTTCACTGGACGGCGGAGCTCCTACGAGCAGTACTTC.

The CDR3 bases are TGTGCCAGCAGCCGGGGGGCGAACACCGGGGAGCTGTTTTTT. Protein sequence: CASSRGANTGELFF. This chain links TRBV3-1 (or the pseudogene TRBV3-2) with TRBJ2-2; TRBD2 might be the D (6 bases). Germline CDR1 LGHDT, CDR2 YNNKEL (reference sequence). V lost 4 bases and J 0 bases, leaving 6 bases between the germline ends. This CDR3 comprises 14 residues.

The chain couples TRBV13 to TRBJ1-5; no clear D. V dropped 4 bases and J dropped 7 bases, with 8 bases sitting between them. CDR3 size: 12 residues. Per the germline V gene, CDR1 is PRHDT and CDR2 is FYEKMQ (reference sequence). The CDR3 coding sequence is TGTGCCAGCAGCTCCTCGGGACAGCCCCAGCATTTT. Translating gives CASSSSGQPQHF. The full variable domain, in which reference TRBV13 and TRBJ1-5 provide the parts outside the CDR3, is AAGVIQSPRHLIKEKRETATLKCYPIPRHDTVYWYQQGPGQDPQFLISFYEKMQSDKGSIPDRFSAQQFSDYHSELNMSSLELGDSALYFCASSSSGQPQHFGDGTRLSIL.